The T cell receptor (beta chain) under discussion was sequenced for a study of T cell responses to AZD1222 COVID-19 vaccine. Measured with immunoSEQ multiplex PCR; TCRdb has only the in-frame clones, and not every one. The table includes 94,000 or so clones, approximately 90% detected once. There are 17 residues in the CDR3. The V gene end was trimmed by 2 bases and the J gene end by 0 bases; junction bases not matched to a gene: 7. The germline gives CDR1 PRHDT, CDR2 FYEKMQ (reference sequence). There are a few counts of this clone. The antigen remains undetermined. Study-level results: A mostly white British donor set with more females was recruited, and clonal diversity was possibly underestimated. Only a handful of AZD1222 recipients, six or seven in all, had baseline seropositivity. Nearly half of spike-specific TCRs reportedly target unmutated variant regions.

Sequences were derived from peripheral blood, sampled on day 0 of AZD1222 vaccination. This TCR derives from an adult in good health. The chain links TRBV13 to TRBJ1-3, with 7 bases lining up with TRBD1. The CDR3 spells CASSLSFRGSSGNTIYF. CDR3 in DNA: TGTGCCAGCAGCTTAAGCTTCAGGGGGAGCTCTGGAAACACCATATATTTT. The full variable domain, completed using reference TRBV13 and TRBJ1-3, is AAGVIQSPRHLIKEKRETATLKCYPIPRHDTVYWYQQGPGQDPQFLISFYEKMQSDKGSIPDRFSAQQFSDYHSELNMSSLELGDSALYFCASSLSFRGSSGNTIYFGEGSWLTVV.